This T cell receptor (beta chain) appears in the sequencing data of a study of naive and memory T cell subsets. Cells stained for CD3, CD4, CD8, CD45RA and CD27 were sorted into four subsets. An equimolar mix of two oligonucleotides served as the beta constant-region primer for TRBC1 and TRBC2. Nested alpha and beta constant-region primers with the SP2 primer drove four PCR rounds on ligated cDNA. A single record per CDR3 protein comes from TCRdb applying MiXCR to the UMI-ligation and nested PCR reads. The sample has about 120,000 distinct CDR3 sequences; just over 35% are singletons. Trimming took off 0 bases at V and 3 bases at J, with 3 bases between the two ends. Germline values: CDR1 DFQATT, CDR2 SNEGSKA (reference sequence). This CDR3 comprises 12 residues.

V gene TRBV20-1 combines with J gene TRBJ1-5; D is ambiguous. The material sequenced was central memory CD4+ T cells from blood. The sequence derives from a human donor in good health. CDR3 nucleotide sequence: TGCAGTGCTAGAGATCCCAATCAGCCCCAGCATTTT. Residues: CSARDPNQPQHF.